Listed below are T cell receptor beta chains from one sample, sequenced in a study of T cells in Graves' hyperthyroidism and ophthalmopathy. TCRdb re-called the multiplex PCR reads through MiXCR, storing one row per CDR3 protein. Here the sample spans over 450,000 distinct CDR3 sequences, roughly 18% being singletons. The sequencing input was blood. The receptors derive from a young woman with Graves' ophthalmopathy. CDR3s include the opening cysteine and the closing phenylalanine or tryptophan. D genes are given only for firm matches. Only some rows state a clone size, as once, few, many or a class for expanded clones.

D | J | V | length | size | DNA | CDR3
- | TRBJ2-2 | TRBV9 | 15 | - | TGTGCCAGCAGCGTAGTTGGCCTCAACACCGGGGAGCTGTTTTTT | CASSVVGLNTGELFF
- | TRBJ2-1 | TRBV5-1 | 15 | few | TGCGCCAGCAGCTTGGAGAGTATCTTTTACAATGAGCAGTTCTTC | CASSLESIFYNEQFF
TRBD1 | TRBJ2-1 | TRBV20-1 | 13 | many | TGCAGTGCTCGGGGACAGGGTGTCAATGAGCAGTTCTTC | CSARGQGVNEQFF
TRBD1 | TRBJ1-2 | TRBV11-2 | 16 | - | TGTGCCAGCAGCCCAATGCCATCGACAGGGTCCTATGGCAACACCTTC | CASSPMPSTGSYGNTF
- | TRBJ2-7 | TRBV20-1 | 11 | many | TGCAGTGCTGGGGCCTCCTACGAGCAGTACTTC | CSAGASYEQYF
- | TRBJ2-1 | TRBV7-2 | 14 | once | TGTGCCAGCAGCTTATTAACACGCGCCTACGAGCAGTTCTTC | CASSLLTRAYEQFF
- | TRBJ2-5 | TRBV28 | 12 | - | TGTGCCACCGTCGGGACAACAGAGACCCAGTACTTC | CATVGTTETQYF
- | TRBJ1-6 | TRBV12-3/TRBV12-4 | 15 | - | TGTGCCAGCAGTTTGCAGGGAGAAGTTAATTCACCCCTCCACTTT | CASSLQGEVNSPLHF
- | TRBJ1-1 | TRBV29-1 | 12 | - | TGCAGCGCTGGGATCCGTGTCACTGAAGCTTTCTTT | CSAGIRVTEAFF
- | TRBJ2-7 | TRBV20-1 | 13 | - | TGCAGTGCTAGATTAGTGGCGGGATACGAGCAGTACTTC | CSARLVAGYEQYF
- | TRBJ2-2 | TRBV2 | 15 | - | TGTGCCAGCAGTGACGGAGGCAGACGTACCGGGGAGCTGTTTTTT | CASSDGGRRTGELFF
TRBD2 | TRBJ2-7 | TRBV14 | 17 | few | TGTGCCAGCAGCCAGATGAGACTAGCGGGTGGCTCCTACGAGCAGTACTTC | CASSQMRLAGGSYEQYF
- | TRBJ2-6 | TRBV24-1 | 16 | few | TGTGCCACCAGTGACCCCTGGAATCCAGGGGCCAACGTCCTGACTTTC | CATSDPWNPGANVLTF
- | TRBJ2-7 | TRBV5-1 | 14 | - | TGCGCCAGCAGCTTGGAGGCTAGCGCCTACGAGCAGTACTTC | CASSLEASAYEQYF
TRBD1 | TRBJ2-7 | TRBV7-2 | 14 | many | TGTGCCAGCAGCACCAGGACAGGACACTACGAGCAGTACTTC | CASSTRTGHYEQYF